This is a list of T cell receptor beta chains from one sample in a study of blood T cell repertoires in COVID-19. Libraries were prepared by immunoSEQ multiplex PCR; TCRdb keeps only in-frame clonotypes and omits some of them. Seen here are 150,000 to 200,000 clones, around 90% observed once, and the top ten hold around 4.8%. Input material: peripheral blood. The receptors come from a human donor in a cohort sampled during active COVID-19. The CDR3 runs from the conserved cysteine through the conserved F or W. Fields, in order: V gene, J gene, clone size, D gene, CDR3 DNA, CDR3 protein. The D gene is left open where the match is weak. Where a row states a size, it is once, few, many or the class of an expanded clone; other rows omit it.

>TRBV7-7|TRBJ2-5|.|TRBD2
TGTGCCAGCAGCCTAGATGGACTAGCGGGAGAGACCCAGTACTTC
CASSLDGLAGETQYF
>TRBV27|TRBJ2-7|.|TRBD1
TGTGCCAGCAGTTTATCTCCGACAGGGAACAGGTACGAGCAGTACTTC
CASSLSPTGNRYEQYF
>TRBV9|TRBJ1-3|few|.
TGTGCCAGCAGCGTAGGTAGCACTAAAGGAAACACCATATATTTT
CASSVGSTKGNTIYF
>TRBV11-2|TRBJ2-6|.|TRBD1
TGTGCCAGCAGGAGACAGGGGACGCTATTTTCTGGGGCCAACGTCCTGACTTTC
CASRRQGTLFSGANVLTF
>TRBV9|TRBJ2-5|.|TRBD1
TGTGCCAGCAGCCCCGGACAGGGGCCGAGGGAGACCCAGTACTTC
CASSPGQGPRETQYF
>TRBV6-5|TRBJ1-4|.|TRBD1
TGTGCCAGCAGTTACTCGGGGACAGGGATTGAAAAACTGTTTTTT
CASSYSGTGIEKLFF
>TRBV28|TRBJ2-3|.|TRBD1
TGTGCCAGCAGTCTAGTACAGGGGACATCGGATACGCAGTATTTT
CASSLVQGTSDTQYF
>TRBV28|TRBJ1-4|.|.
TGCGCAAGCGCAGGGACAACTAATGAAAAACTGTTTTTT
CASAGTTNEKLFF
>TRBV2|TRBJ2-1|.|TRBD1
TGTGCCAGCAGTTTACAGGGGGCGGGCGGGAATGAGCAGTTCTTC
CASSLQGAGGNEQFF
>TRBV5-1|TRBJ1-6|.|TRBD1
TGCGCCAGCAGCTTGAAGCGTTCCGGGACAGATAATTCACCCCTCCACTTT
CASSLKRSGTDNSPLHF
>TRBV16|TRBJ1-5|.|TRBD1
TGTGCCAGCAGCCAAACCGATACAGGGGGGAATCAGCCCCAGCATTTT
CASSQTDTGGNQPQHF
>TRBV10-3|TRBJ1-3|.|.
TGTGCCATCAGTGAGCCCCAGGCAGGGTCTGGAAACACCATATATTTT
CAISEPQAGSGNTIYF
>TRBV28|TRBJ2-1|.|.
TGTGCCAGCAGCCTCTTACACCGCAATGAGCAGTTCTTC
CASSLLHRNEQFF